This is a list of T cell receptor beta chains from one sample in a study of T-cell memory formation after mild COVID-19. TCRdb reanalysed the 5' RACE reads using MiXCR and keeps one entry per CDR3 protein. The profile shows roughly 110,000 distinct CDR3 sequences, over 15% of them singletons. Input material: PBMCs or a T cell subset sorted from them (not recorded which). These receptors all stem from an adult woman who had mild COVID-19 (a few samples of this study predate the infection). Cell type and time point are not known. The CDR3 runs from the conserved cysteine through the conserved F or W. The D gene is left open where the match is weak. The size field is filled for only some rows; it gives once, few, many or a size class.

CDR3aa | CDR3nt | abundance | j_gene | d_gene | len | v_gene
CASSETSIDEQFF | TGCGCCAGCAGCGAAACTAGTATCGATGAGCAGTTCTTC | - | TRBJ2-1 | - | 13 | TRBV5-1
CASSHPGDYEQYF | TGTGCCAGCAGCCATCCAGGCGACTACGAGCAGTACTTC | - | TRBJ2-7 | - | 13 | TRBV14
CASSHRPQVGDTQCF | TGTGCCAGCAGTCACCGCCCCCAGGTGGGAGATACGCAGTGTTTT | - | TRBJ2-3 | - | 15 | TRBV6-5
CSVKAGGRNEQFF | TGCAGCGTTAAAGCGGGAGGCCGTAATGAGCAGTTCTTC | - | TRBJ2-1 | TRBD2 | 13 | TRBV29-1
CASSQNEDNEQFF | TGCGCCAGCAGCCAAAATGAGGATAATGAGCAGTTCTTC | - | TRBJ2-1 | - | 13 | TRBV4-3
CASSPLKDTGELFF | TGTGCCAGCAGCCCCTTAAAGGACACCGGGGAGCTGTTTTTT | few | TRBJ2-2 | - | 14 | TRBV12-3/TRBV12-4
CATSDYAGEQFF | TGTGCCACCAGTGATTACGCTGGGGAGCAGTTCTTC | few | TRBJ2-1 | - | 12 | TRBV24-1
CASSLGSGANVLTF | TGTGCCAGCAGCTTAGGTTCTGGGGCCAACGTCCTGACTTTC | few | TRBJ2-6 | - | 14 | TRBV7-9
CASTRDRGTEAFF | TGTGCCAGTACCCGGGACAGGGGGACTGAAGCTTTCTTT | - | TRBJ1-1 | TRBD1 | 13 | TRBV19
CAWGAGTGDEQYF | TGTGCCTGGGGAGCCGGGACAGGGGATGAGCAGTACTTC | - | TRBJ2-7 | TRBD1 | 13 | TRBV30
CASSLGSAGSRTDTQYF | TGTGCCAGCAGCTTAGGGTCAGCGGGGAGTCGCACAGATACGCAGTATTTT | few | TRBJ2-3 | TRBD2 | 17 | TRBV7-9
CASRSGTGGYNEQFF | TGTGCCAGCAGGTCGGGGACAGGGGGCTACAATGAGCAGTTCTTC | - | TRBJ2-1 | TRBD1 | 15 | TRBV7-8
CASSRGQLQYGYTF | TGTGCCAGCAGTCGTGGACAGCTACAATATGGCTACACCTTC | - | TRBJ1-2 | - | 14 | TRBV7-9
CASSSWRVTQYF | TGTGCCAGCAGCTCGTGGCGGGTAACGCAGTATTTT | many | TRBJ2-3 | - | 12 | TRBV7-9
CASSLDIRNIQYF | TGTGCCAGCAGTTTAGACATTCGAAACATTCAGTACTTC | - | TRBJ2-4 | - | 13 | TRBV27
CSASTSEREQYF | TGCAGTGCTAGTACATCGGAACGTGAGCAGTACTTC | - | TRBJ2-7 | - | 12 | TRBV20-1
CASKDSGTFDDEQYF | TGTGCCAGCAAAGACTCTGGCACATTCGACGACGAGCAGTACTTC | - | TRBJ2-7 | - | 15 | TRBV2
CASTGDTLGTEAFF | TGTGCCAGTACGGGGGATACCTTGGGCACTGAAGCTTTCTTT | - | TRBJ1-1 | - | 14 | TRBV19
CASSLAPGAVQASTDTQYF | TGTGCCAGCAGCTTGGCGCCCGGAGCAGTCCAAGCTAGCACAGATACGCAGTATTTT | - | TRBJ2-3 | - | 19 | TRBV5-4
CASRAGGLYQETQYF | TGTGCCAGCAGGGCAGGGGGTTTGTACCAAGAGACCCAGTACTTC | few | TRBJ2-5 | TRBD1 | 15 | TRBV27
CASSKHDSNQPQHF | TGTGCCAGCAGCAAACACGATAGCAATCAGCCCCAGCATTTT | few | TRBJ1-5 | - | 14 | TRBV5-5
CASSLSARTPEQYF | TGTGCCAGCTCACTAAGCGCCCGGACTCCCGAGCAGTACTTC | few | TRBJ2-7 | - | 14 | TRBV18
CASSVTGTGYGYTF | TGTGCCAGCAGTGTCACCGGGACAGGGTATGGCTACACCTTC | few | TRBJ1-2 | TRBD1 | 14 | TRBV25-1
CSVETTATSSYEQYF | TGCAGCGTAGAAACGACGGCTACTTCCTCCTACGAGCAGTACTTC | - | TRBJ2-7 | - | 15 | TRBV29-1
CASSNAGTGDEETQYF | TGTGCCAGCAGCAATGCCGGGACAGGGGATGAAGAGACCCAGTACTTC | - | TRBJ2-5 | TRBD1 | 16 | TRBV5-6
CASSIDLGQSHEQYF | TGTGCCAGTAGTATAGATCTTGGACAGAGCCACGAGCAGTACTTC | few | TRBJ2-7 | - | 15 | TRBV19
CASSLRTSGSNEQFF | TGCGCCAGCAGCCTCCGGACTAGCGGGAGTAATGAGCAGTTCTTC | - | TRBJ2-1 | TRBD2 | 15 | TRBV4-1
CASSPQTASYEQYF | TGTGCCAGCAGCCCCCAGACAGCGTCCTACGAGCAGTACTTC | - | TRBJ2-7 | - | 14 | TRBV27
CAISGYSSYNEQFF | TGTGCCATCAGTGGGTATAGCTCCTACAATGAGCAGTTCTTC | few | TRBJ2-1 | - | 14 | TRBV10-3
CASSVGANVLTF | TGTGCCAGCAGCGTTGGGGCCAACGTCCTGACTTTC | - | TRBJ2-6 | - | 12 | TRBV5-6
CASRTGGENTIYF | TGTGCCAGCAGGACAGGGGGAGAAAACACCATATATTTT | - | TRBJ1-3 | TRBD1 | 13 | TRBV5-4
CASSQERHGTSPYNEQFF | TGTGCCAGCAGCCAAGAAAGACACGGGACTAGCCCTTACAATGAGCAGTTCTTC | - | TRBJ2-1 | TRBD2 | 18 | TRBV4-2
CASSSDSKNTEAFF | TGTGCCAGCAGCTCGGACAGTAAGAACACTGAAGCTTTCTTT | - | TRBJ1-1 | - | 14 | TRBV12-3/TRBV12-4
CASSETGGYNEQFF | TGTGCCAGCTCTGAGACAGGGGGCTACAATGAGCAGTTCTTC | - | TRBJ2-1 | TRBD1 | 14 | TRBV6-2/TRBV6-3
CASSPGTGVSEQYF | TGTGCCAGCAGTCCCGGGACAGGAGTTAGCGAGCAGTACTTC | - | TRBJ2-7 | TRBD1 | 14 | TRBV3-1
CASSAREGDGYTF | TGTGCCAGCAGCGCGAGGGAGGGCGATGGCTACACCTTC | few | TRBJ1-2 | - | 13 | TRBV9
CASSAAGGWETQYF | TGTGCCAGCAGCGCTGCGGGGGGTTGGGAGACCCAGTACTTC | - | TRBJ2-5 | TRBD2 | 14 | TRBV12-3/TRBV12-4
CASKPGQGNYGYTF | TGTGCCAGTAAGCCAGGACAGGGAAACTATGGCTACACCTTC | - | TRBJ1-2 | TRBD1 | 14 | TRBV19
CSVEVPYDGELFF | TGCAGCGTTGAAGTCCCGTACGACGGGGAGCTGTTTTTT | few | TRBJ2-2 | - | 13 | TRBV29-1
CASSQLAGGPGTDTQYF | TGCGCCAGCAGCCAGCTAGCGGGAGGGCCGGGCACAGATACGCAGTATTTT | - | TRBJ2-3 | TRBD2 | 17 | TRBV4-3
CASSQGMSRGGVKETQYF | TGCGCCAGCAGCCAAGGAATGTCTCGCGGGGGGGTCAAAGAGACCCAGTACTTC | - | TRBJ2-5 | TRBD2 | 18 | TRBV4-1
CASSSHELANYGYTF | TGTGCCAGCAGTTCCCACGAGTTAGCTAACTATGGCTACACCTTC | few | TRBJ1-2 | - | 15 | TRBV6-5
CAWSVWGLREQYF | TGTGCCTGGAGTGTATGGGGACTCCGCGAGCAGTACTTC | - | TRBJ2-7 | - | 13 | TRBV30
CSFAGTGDTEAFF | TGCAGCTTCGCCGGGACAGGGGACACTGAAGCTTTCTTT | - | TRBJ1-1 | TRBD1 | 13 | TRBV29-1
CATSRGHEREQFF | TGTGCCACCAGCAGAGGTCACGAGCGGGAGCAGTTCTTC | - | TRBJ2-1 | - | 13 | TRBV15
CASSQEDRSNQPQHF | TGCGCCAGCAGCCAAGAGGACAGAAGCAATCAGCCCCAGCATTTT | few | TRBJ1-5 | - | 15 | TRBV4-1
CASSLGALAGSDTQYF | TGTGCCAGCAGCTTAGGTGCACTAGCGGGTTCCGATACGCAGTATTTT | many | TRBJ2-3 | TRBD2 | 16 | TRBV7-2
CASSLPTSYYEQYF | TGTGCCAGCAGTCTACCTACCTCCTACTACGAGCAGTACTTC | - | TRBJ2-7 | - | 14 | TRBV6-2/TRBV6-3
CASSFTGPGEQFF | TGTGCCAGCAGTTTTACCGGCCCAGGGGAGCAGTTCTTC | - | TRBJ2-1 | - | 13 | TRBV12-3/TRBV12-4